This T cell receptor beta chain was found in a study of blood T cell repertoires in COVID-19. The data were produced by immunoSEQ multiplex PCR, yet TCRdb's version contains in-frame clones alone and is incomplete. The sample lists about 230,000 clones, roughly 84% occurring once. On this clone itself: The same CDR3 also results from other DNA sequences found in this sample.

The clonotype comes from a man between 35 and 55 years old with acute or convalescent COVID-19. What was sequenced was peripheral blood.

The CDR3 nucleotides read TGTGCCAGCAGTCGGACAGGGATAGTGACTGAAGCTTTCTTT. Translation: CASSRTGIVTEAFF. V is TRBV28 and J is TRBJ1-1, with 8 bases identical to TRBD1. Germline V gene data show CDR1 as MDHEN and CDR2 as SYDVKM. The trim removed 5 bases at V and 5 bases at J, leaving 7 bases unmatched. The CDR3 has 14 residues.